The T cell receptor (beta chain) described here comes from a study of blood T cell repertoires in COVID-19. In the source study's methods: Cell counts per sample came from amplifying reference gene primers. Clones were read by immunoSEQ multiplex PCR, and TCRdb kept only the in-frame ones, dropping some. V and J calls and clone size are as listed in that table; D and trimming were resolved from the DNA. This table holds approximately 60,000 clones, over 75% found once. The clonotype comes from a man in his fifties or sixties with active COVID-19. Sequenced: peripheral blood.

The CDR3 nucleotides read TGTGCCACCGCCGGGGGCCGAAAACGAGGGGGGGAACTGTTTTTT. This encodes CATAGGRKRGGELFF. The chain uses TRBV10-3 and TRBJ1-4; D may be TRBD1 (6 bases). V was shortened by 10 bases and J by 12 bases, with 27 bases between the two germline ends. The CDR3 is 15 residues long. CDR1 is ENHRY, CDR2 SYGVKD, per germline.